These 30 T cell receptor beta chains were all obtained from the same sample, sequenced in a study of cytomegalovirus exposure and HLA in healthy donors. TCRdb keeps only in-frame clones here, not all; method: immunoSEQ multiplex PCR. The profile covers around 250,000 clones, with about 92% appearing a single time and 3% to 3.5% taken by the ten largest. Sequenced input: PBMCs. The receptors come from a woman aged 25 to 45 in good health and CMV-seronegative.

V and J are TRBV28 and TRBJ2-7, with D perhaps TRBD2 (7 bases). Germline CDR1 and CDR2: MDHEN and SYDVKM. Trimming shortened V by 4 bases and J by 0 bases, and 16 bases separated the two germline ends. The CDR3 extends over 16 amino acids. CDR3: CASSSPGGPSSYEQYF. As DNA, the CDR3 is TGTGCCAGCAGTTCCCCCGGGGGGCCCAGCTCCTACGAGCAGTACTTC.

This chain connects TRBV28 to TRBJ1-1; 8 bases agree with TRBD1. V shed 10 bases and J 4 bases; nucleotides not matched to a gene: 5. The V gene's germline CDR1 is MDHEN and CDR2 SYDVKM. CDR3 length equals 12 residues. CDR3 residues: CATRGRGTEAFF. The CDR3 DNA reads as TGTGCCACCAGGGGGCGAGGCACTGAAGCTTTCTTT.

This clone has only one observation. The V and J genes are TRBV29-1 and TRBJ2-1; weak D call: TRBD2 (6 bases). V lost 3 bases and J 9 bases, leaving 12 bases between the germline ends. Germline values: CDR1 SQVTM, CDR2 ANQGSEA. CDR3 length equals 12 residues. The CDR3: CSVEGLRGEQFF. The CDR3 DNA follows: TGCAGCGTTGAGGGACTCCGTGGTGAGCAGTTCTTC.

This chain uses TRBV27 with TRBJ1-2, with 7 positions matching TRBD1. CDR3 size: 15 residues. Unmatched junction bases numbered 11, after V lost 8 bases and J lost 2 bases. CDR1 MNHEY and CDR2 SMNVEV come from the germline V gene (reference sequence). CDR3 residues: CASRRAGTENYGYTF. DNA of the CDR3: TGTGCCAGCCGACGTGCCGGGACAGAAAACTATGGCTACACCTTC.

This chain uses TRBV18 with TRBJ2-5, with TRBD2 as a possible D gene (5 bases). This CDR3 spans 13 amino acids. Trimming stripped 3 bases from V and 5 bases from J, with 10 bases between. Germline CDR1 KGHSH, CDR2 LQKENI. In nucleotides, the CDR3 is TGTGCCAGCTCACCCAGAGGGCGGGAGACCCAGTACTTC. This encodes CASSPRGRETQYF.

The genes are TRBV18 and TRBJ2-1, with 9 bases fitting TRBD1. The V gene end was trimmed by 3 bases and the J gene end by 2 bases; junction bases not matched to a gene: 5. In germline, CDR1 is KGHSH, CDR2 LQKENI. CDR3 size: 16 residues. Here the CDR3 DNA reads TGTGCCAGCTCACCTCTAACAGGGGGCACCTACAATGAGCAGTTCTTC. Amino acids: CASSPLTGGTYNEQFF.

V usage is TRBV9 and J usage is TRBJ2-2, with 8 bases identical to TRBD2. The trim removed 3 bases at V and 6 bases at J, leaving 7 bases unmatched. This CDR3 spans 15 amino acids. Germline lookup yields CDR1 SGDLS and CDR2 YYNGEE. The CDR3 is CASSAGRDVPGELFF. As DNA, the CDR3 is TGTGCCAGCAGCGCCGGGAGGGACGTTCCCGGGGAGCTGTTTTTT. The variable domain in full, with the rest retrieved from reference TRBV9 and TRBJ2-2, is DSGVTQTPKHLITATGQRVTLRCSPRSGDLSVYWYQQSLDQGLQFLIQYYNGEERAKGNILERFSAQQFPDLHSELNLSSLELGDSALYFCASSAGRDVPGELFFGEGSRLTVL.

The chain carries TRBV27 and TRBJ2-1; maybe TRBD2 (6 bases). Looked up from germline, CDR1 is MNHEY and CDR2 is SMNVEV (reference sequence). This CDR3 comprises 15 residues. V gave up 2 bases and J gave up 5 bases, with 13 bases separating them. The CDR3, as DNA: TGTGCCAGCAGTTTAAGGGCGGGGTCGAACAATGAGCAGTTCTTC. Protein product: CASSLRAGSNNEQFF.

The chain links TRBV19 to TRBJ2-7, with 8 bases lining up with TRBD1. V shed 4 bases, J shed 7 bases, and the junction held 9 bases outside the gene matches. The germline V gene has CDR1 LNHDA and CDR2 SQIVND (reference sequence). CDR3 length: 14 amino acids. In DNA form, the CDR3 reads TGTGCCAGTAGTACACGGACAGGGCCCGGGGAGCAGTACTTC. Encoded protein: CASSTRTGPGEQYF. The full variable domain, completed using reference TRBV19 and TRBJ2-7, is DGGITQSPKYLFRKEGQNVTLSCEQNLNHDAMYWYRQDPGQGLRLIYYSQIVNDFQKGDIAEGYSVSREKKESFPLTVTSAQKNPTAFYLCASSTRTGPGEQYFGPGTRLTVT.

About this clone: At the DNA level, this CDR3 is encoded by other sequences in the same sample as well. V usage is TRBV18 and J usage is TRBJ1-4; no reliable D call. Looked up from germline, CDR1 is KGHSH and CDR2 is LQKENI. The CDR3 covers 11 residues. V lost 2 bases to trimming and J lost 8 bases, with 3 bases between them. The CDR3 region is CASSPGEKLFF. CDR3 in DNA: TGTGCCAGCTCACCAGGGGAAAAACTGTTTTTT. Filled out from reference TRBV18 and TRBJ1-4, the complete variable domain reads NAGVMQNPRHLVRRRGQEARLRCSPMKGHSHVYWYRQLPEEGLKFMVYLQKENIIDESGMPKERFSAEFPKEGPSILRIQQVVRGDSAAYFCASSPGEKLFFGSGTQLSVL.

This rearrangement joins TRBV27 to TRBJ2-5, with D unresolved. From germline, CDR1 is MNHEY and CDR2 SMNVEV (reference sequence). The CDR3 has 16 residues. V was clipped by 5 bases and J by 0 bases, with 16 bases between them. CDR3 nucleotide sequence: TGTGCCAGCAGTCCTGAGAACGTGCTGTACCAAGAGACCCAGTACTTC. This translates into CASSPENVLYQETQYF.

The chain is built from TRBV9 and TRBJ1-1; 8 bases match TRBD1. The CDR3 sequence is 15 residues long. CDR1 is SGDLS, CDR2 YYNGEE, per germline. V was clipped by 4 bases and J by 6 bases; unmatched bases: 11. Here the CDR3 DNA reads TGTGCCAGCAGCTCAAGGACAGGGAGTATGGCTGAAGCTTTCTTT. Its translation is CASSSRTGSMAEAFF.

Written as DNA, the CDR3 is TGTGCCAGCAGCCAAGATCTTGGGCCCCTCTTACCCAATGAGCAGTTCTTC. Translation gives CASSQDLGPLLPNEQFF. This chain joins TRBV14 and TRBJ2-1; D remains unclear. The CDR3 has 17 amino acids. Per the germline V gene, CDR1 is SGHDN and CDR2 is FVKESK. Trimming took 0 bases from V and 6 from J, leaving 18 bases between them.

The chain uses TRBV9 and TRBJ2-7; 10 bases line up with TRBD2. CDR1 SGDLS and CDR2 YYNGEE come from the germline V gene. The V and J ends lost 4 bases and 0 bases, in that order; junction bases with no gene match: 7. The CDR3 runs 16 residues. CDR3: CASSPHPSGSSYEQYF. The CDR3 nucleotides read TGTGCCAGCAGCCCACATCCTAGCGGGAGCTCCTACGAGCAGTACTTC.

This chain uses TRBV6-1 with TRBJ1-2; 9 nucleotides agree with TRBD1. With V trimmed by 6 bases and J by 4 bases, 3 bases remained unmatched. CDR3 size: 13 residues. Germline CDR1 reads MNHNS; CDR2 reads SASEGT. The CDR3 protein is CASSGTGSYGYTF. The CDR3 DNA reads as TGTGCCAGCAGCGGGACAGGGTCCTATGGCTACACCTTC.

V is TRBV9 and J is TRBJ2-1, with 14 bases aligning to TRBD2. The CDR3 length is 17 residues. Trimming took 4 bases from V and 7 from J; bases not matched to a gene: 10. Germline CDR1 reads SGDLS; CDR2 reads YYNGEE. Here the CDR3 DNA reads TGTGCCAGCAGCCCAAGGGGGGGACTAGCGGGAGATAATGAGCAGTTCTTC. This codes for CASSPRGGLAGDNEQFF.

The V gene is TRBV27, the J gene TRBJ2-5, with TRBD2 as a possible D gene (5 bases). The end of the DNA aligns better with TRBJ2-7, so the J call may be wrong. This CDR3 comprises 14 residues. Germline V CDR1 and CDR2: MNHEY, SMNVEV (reference sequence). CDR3 DNA: TGTGCCAGCAGTTTTTCGGGGTACTCCTACGAGCAGTACTTC. Its translation: CASSFSGYSYEQYF.

The chain combines TRBV5-6 with TRBJ2-5; D possibly uses TRBD1 or TRBD2 (5 bases each). Trimming left V 5 bases short and J 1 base short, with 9 bases between. Germline assignment: CDR1 SGHDT and CDR2 YYEEEE. The CDR3 consists of 13 residues. In DNA, the CDR3 is TGTGCCAGCAGGCTGAGGGGCCAAGAGACCCAGTACTTC. This encodes CASRLRGQETQYF.

The J gene is TRBJ1-2, the V gene TRBV28, with D unresolved. The germline V gene encodes CDR1 MDHEN and CDR2 SYDVKM. The CDR3 is 17 amino acids. V was shortened by 2 bases and J by 4 bases, with 20 bases between the two germline ends. The CDR3 is CASSLIPPQAVSYGYTF. CDR3 in DNA: TGTGCCAGCAGTTTAATCCCTCCGCAGGCTGTTAGCTATGGCTACACCTTC.

The chain has TRBV5-4 and TRBJ2-1; 10 bases map to TRBD1. Unmatched junction bases numbered 6, after V lost 0 bases and J lost 15 bases. Looked up from germline, CDR1 is SGHNT and CDR2 is YYREEE (reference sequence). This CDR3 has 13 residues. CDR3 nucleotide sequence: TGTGCCAGCAGCTTGGGTCCGGACAGGGGGGGGTTCTTC. Its protein is CASSLGPDRGGFF.

Only a few counts were recorded for this clone. In DNA form, the CDR3 reads TGTGCCAGCAGCCGCCACACCGGGGAGCTGTTTTTT. Encoded protein: CASSRHTGELFF. The chain combines TRBV5-6 with TRBJ2-2; D gene unclear. V lost 4 bases and J 3 bases, leaving 4 bases between the germline ends. Looked up from germline, CDR1 is SGHDT and CDR2 is YYEEEE. The CDR3 has 12 amino acids.

V usage is TRBV27 and J usage is TRBJ2-3; D might be TRBD1 (7 bases). Germline CDR1 reads MNHEY; CDR2 reads SMNVEV (reference sequence). This CDR3 comprises 15 residues. V was cut by 6 bases and J by 9 bases, with 22 bases left in between. CDR3 nucleotide sequence: TGTGCCAGCAGGGACTACCCTTCCCAGGGGGTAACGCAGTATTTT. Amino acids: CASRDYPSQGVTQYF.

The chain has TRBV4-1 and TRBJ2-1, with D maybe TRBD1 (5 bases). CDR3 length: 15 residues. Trimming shortened V by 1 base and J by 14 bases, and 21 bases separated the two germline ends. The germline V gene encodes CDR1 MGHRA and CDR2 YSYEKL. CDR3 residues: CASSQVPREPPDEFF. DNA for the CDR3: TGCGCCAGCAGCCAAGTTCCCAGGGAACCCCCAGATGAGTTCTTC.

V gene TRBV2 combines with J gene TRBJ2-3; D is unclear. V lost 6 bases and J lost 3, with 4 bases in between. The germline gives CDR1 SNHLY, CDR2 FYNNEI. The CDR3 covers 11 residues. CDR3 sequence reads: CASRKTDTQYF. CDR3 nucleotide sequence: TGTGCCAGCAGGAAGACAGATACGCAGTATTTT.

This clone was seen more than once but under ten times. V gene TRBV11-3 combines with J gene TRBJ1-1, with D perhaps matching TRBD1 (6 bases). The V end lost 5 bases, the J end lost 3 bases, and 13 bases lay between the germline ends. Germline V gene lookup returns CDR1 SGHNT and CDR2 YENEEA. This CDR3 comprises 14 residues. This CDR3 reads CASSLGGGHTEAFF. CDR3 nucleotide sequence: TGTGCCAGCAGCCTCGGGGGCGGACACACTGAAGCTTTCTTT.

This chain connects TRBV28 to TRBJ1-2; D is possibly TRBD1 (6 bases). The V end lost 6 bases, the J end lost 7 bases, and 15 bases lay between the germline ends. Germline V gene data show CDR1 as MDHEN and CDR2 as SYDVKM. The CDR3 has 13 amino acids. The CDR3 sequence is CASRSTGRGGYTF. The CDR3 region has the DNA TGTGCCAGCAGATCTACAGGGAGGGGTGGCTACACCTTC.

The rearrangement uses TRBV7-2 and TRBJ2-7; D is unclear. Trimming took off 6 bases at V and 2 bases at J, with 8 bases between the two ends. CDR1 and CDR2 from the germline V gene are SGHTA and FQGNSA. The CDR3 spans 12 residues. The CDR3 reads CASRQVPYEQYF. CDR3 nucleotides: TGTGCCAGCAGGCAGGTCCCCTACGAGCAGTACTTC. Full variable domain (rest looked up from reference TRBV7-2 and TRBJ2-7): GAGVSQSPSNKVTEKGKDVELRCDPISGHTALYWYRQSLGQGLEFLIYFQGNSAPDKSGLPSDRFSAERTGGSVSTLTIQRTQQEDSAVYLCASRQVPYEQYFGPGTRLTVT.

This clone appeared a single time. This chain uses TRBV5-1 with TRBJ2-7; D remains ambiguous. Germline loops: CDR1 SGHRS, CDR2 YFSETQ. The CDR3 runs 12 residues. V was pared by 3 bases and J by 3 bases, with 7 bases between. The CDR3 nucleotides are TGCGCCAGCAGCTCTTCGAACTACGAGCAGTACTTC. Translated: CASSSSNYEQYF. The whole variable domain, remainder taken from reference TRBV5-1 and TRBJ2-7, is KAGVTQTPRYLIKTRGQQVTLSCSPISGHRSVSWYQQTPGQGLQFLFEYFSETQRNKGNFPGRFSGRQFSNSRSEMNVSTLELGDSALYLCASSSSNYEQYFGPGTRLTVT.

The rearrangement uses TRBV5-1 and TRBJ1-3; D not resolved. Trimming left V 1 base short and J 0 bases short, with 11 bases between. CDR1 and CDR2 from the germline V gene are SGHRS and YFSETQ. The CDR3 runs 16 residues. CDR3 sequence reads: CASSLLASDSGNTIYF. The CDR3 region has the DNA TGCGCCAGCAGCTTGCTCGCTTCTGACTCTGGAAACACCATATATTTT.

V gene TRBV4-3 combines with J gene TRBJ2-5, with D possibly TRBD1 on 5 matching bases. The ends were cut back, 1 base at V and 3 bases at J, with 12 bases in the middle. The CDR3 spans 15 residues. Germline CDR1 is LGHNA and CDR2 is YSLEER. CDR3 DNA sequence: TGCGCCAGCAGCCAAGTTCTTGGGGCAGAAGAGACCCAGTACTTC. Protein sequence: CASSQVLGAEETQYF.